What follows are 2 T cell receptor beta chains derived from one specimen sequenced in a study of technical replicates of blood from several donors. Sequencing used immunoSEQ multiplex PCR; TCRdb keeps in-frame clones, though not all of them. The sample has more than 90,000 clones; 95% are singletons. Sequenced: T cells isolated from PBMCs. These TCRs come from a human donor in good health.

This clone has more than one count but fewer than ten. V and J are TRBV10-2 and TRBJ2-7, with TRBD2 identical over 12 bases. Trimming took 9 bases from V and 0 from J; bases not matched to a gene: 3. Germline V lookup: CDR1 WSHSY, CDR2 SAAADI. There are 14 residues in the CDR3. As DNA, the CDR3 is TGCGCCAGTAGGACTAGCGGGGTCTCCTACGAGCAGTACTTC. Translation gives CASRTSGVSYEQYF.

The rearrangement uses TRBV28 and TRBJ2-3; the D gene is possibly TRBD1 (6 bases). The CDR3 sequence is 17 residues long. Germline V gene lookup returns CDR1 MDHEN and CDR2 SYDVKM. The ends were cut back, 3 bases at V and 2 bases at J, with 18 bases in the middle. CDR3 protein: CASSFSKTGLTTDTQYF. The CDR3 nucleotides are TGTGCCAGCAGTTTCTCCAAAACAGGGTTGACCACAGATACGCAGTATTTT.